The clone carrying this TCR beta chain showed up just a few times. The antigen remains unidentified. Time point defined: after neoadjuvant nivolumab, at surgical resection. This record comes from a study of neoadjuvant anti-PD-1 for oral cavity cancer. As for the study in general: Nivolumab at 3 mg/kg was mostly given biweekly, three to four doses, pre-surgery. Non-progressing patients received a fourth nivolumab dose near day 43, then surgery on days 50-56.

V shed 10 bases and J shed 0 bases, with 13 bases lying between them. Per the germline V gene, CDR1 is SNHLY and CDR2 is FYNNEI. This CDR3 contains 13 residues. Six replicates per PBMC sample, mostly from about 460 ng of genomic DNA. The protocol was immunoSEQ multiplex PCR, while the TCRdb copy is restricted to in-frame clones and leaves out a portion. The table includes around 13,000 clones, 67% detected once. The study, taken as a whole, reports: Higher pretreatment Treg/Th17 ratios tracked higher pretreatment blood clonality.

This material consisted of PBMCs, taken after nivolumab (anti-PD-1) treatment. The TCR was taken from a person between 40 and 80 years old with oral cavity squamous cell carcinoma. J is TRBJ2-7 and V is TRBV2; perhaps TRBD1 as D (6 bases). The CDR3 sequence is CATRDTFSYEQYF. DNA for the CDR3: TGTGCCACCCGGGACACCTTCTCCTACGAGCAGTACTTC.